What follows are 20 T cell receptor beta chains derived from one specimen sequenced in a study of shared clonotypes between healthy human individuals. It was CD45RO-negative cells, positively selected for CCR7, that made up naive CD8 cells, with terminally differentiated effector memory CD45RA+ cells excluded. Profiling relied on immunoSEQ multiplex PCR, and the TCRdb table lists in-frame clones only, not all of them. This sample has around 2,000,000 clones; over 85% occur once, and the top ten carry 0.85% to 1.2%. The source material was naive CD8+ T cells sorted from blood. Every receptor here comes from a man between 18 and 35 years old in good health.

Here the CDR3 reads CASSQEGGLAGEDEQYF. The CDR3 DNA is TGCGCCAGCAGCCAAGAGGGTGGACTAGCGGGAGAAGACGAGCAGTACTTC. The chain employs TRBV4-1 and TRBJ2-7, with TRBD2 identical over 13 bases. V gave up 0 bases and J gave up 5 bases; unmatched junction bases: 7. CDR3 size: 17 residues. Germline loops: CDR1 MGHRA, CDR2 YSYEKL.

The chain is built from TRBV5-4 and TRBJ2-7; the match to TRBD1 covers 8 bases. CDR1 and CDR2 from the germline V gene are SGHNT and YYREEE (reference sequence). The length of the CDR3 is 13 residues. V lost 4 bases to trimming and J lost 4 bases; unmatched junction nucleotides: 4. The CDR3 loop reads CASSEGQEYEQYF. The CDR3 nucleotides are TGTGCCAGCAGCGAGGGACAGGAGTACGAGCAGTACTTC.

Of note for this clone: Other DNA sequences within the sample encode an identical CDR3. This rearrangement joins TRBV9 to TRBJ2-7, with no clear D. The V and J ends lost 0 bases and 5 bases respectively, with 9 bases between them. Germline values: CDR1 SGDLS, CDR2 YYNGEE. This CDR3 contains 13 residues. The CDR3 DNA follows: TGTGCCAGCAGCGTAGGGGGATCCGACGAGCAGTACTTC. As protein: CASSVGGSDEQYF.

V is TRBV2 and J is TRBJ1-2, with a tentative D call TRBD1 (6 bases). CDR1 SNHLY and CDR2 FYNNEI come from the germline V gene. V dropped 4 bases and J dropped 3 bases, with 18 bases sitting between them. This CDR3 is 16 amino acids long. The CDR3 DNA reads as TGTGCCAGCAGTGGGCTACAGGGTACCTCTGACTATGGCTACACCTTC. This codes for CASSGLQGTSDYGYTF. The entire variable domain, with the rest obtained from reference TRBV2 and TRBJ1-2, is as follows: EPEVTQTPSHQVTQMGQEVILRCVPISNHLYFYWYRQILGQKVEFLVSFYNNEISEKSEIFDDQFSVERPDGSNFTLKIRSTKLEDSAMYFCASSGLQGTSDYGYTFGSGTRLTVV.

This clone was observed once. The chain recombines TRBV11-2 with TRBJ2-7; possible D gene TRBD2, 6 bases. Between the trimmed V and J ends, which lost 0 bases and 3 bases, there was a span of 18 bases. The CDR3 covers 17 residues. Per the germline V gene, CDR1 is SGHAT and CDR2 is FQNNGV. The CDR3 loop reads CASSLDHRAGRVYEQYF. The DNA for the CDR3 is TGTGCCAGCAGCTTAGACCATCGGGCGGGACGAGTCTACGAGCAGTACTTC.

This clone came up once. The chain combines TRBV13 with TRBJ2-5; no firm D call. Trimming took 1 base from V and 0 from J, leaving 6 bases between them. Germline-derived CDR1 and CDR2 are PRHDT and FYEKMQ (reference sequence). This CDR3 comprises 14 residues. The CDR3 bases are TGTGCCAGCAGCTTAGATAGGAACCAAGAGACCCAGTACTTC. Residues: CASSLDRNQETQYF.

The rearrangement uses TRBV27 and TRBJ1-6; 8 bases map to TRBD1. The germline gives CDR1 MNHEY, CDR2 SMNVEV (reference sequence). The length of the CDR3 is 15 residues. V was pared by 5 bases and J by 7 bases, with 7 bases of the junction left unmatched. The CDR3 protein is CASSTLTGANSPLHF. DNA of the CDR3: TGTGCCAGCAGTACCCTGACAGGGGCAAATTCACCCCTCCACTTT.

Worth noting for this clone: Other DNA sequences in this specimen translate into the identical CDR3. This chain uses TRBV27 with TRBJ2-2; D is undetermined. CDR3 length equals 12 residues. The germline V and J ends were trimmed by 6 bases and 2 bases, with 4 bases remaining between them. Germline CDR1 is MNHEY and CDR2 is SMNVEV (reference sequence). CDR3 region: CASRANTGELFF. CDR3 in DNA: TGTGCCAGCAGAGCTAACACCGGGGAGCTGTTTTTT.

The V and J genes are TRBV7-8 and TRBJ2-5, with 10 bases lining up with TRBD2. The germline V gene encodes CDR1 SGHVS and CDR2 FQNEAQ. The CDR3 runs 17 residues. V lost 1 base to trimming and J lost 5 bases; unmatched junction nucleotides: 10. CDR3 region: CASSLVLAGDHLETQYF. In nucleotides, the CDR3 is TGTGCCAGCAGCTTAGTTCTAGCGGGGGACCATTTGGAGACCCAGTACTTC.

This chain links TRBV7-2 with TRBJ1-4; no clear D gene. CDR3 length equals 12 residues. Germline CDR1 is SGHTA and CDR2 is FQGNSA. V was cut by 3 bases and J by 8 bases, with 7 bases left in between. The DNA for the CDR3 is TGTGCCAGCAGCTTTCTTACGGAAAAACTGTTTTTT. Encoded protein: CASSFLTEKLFF.

The rearrangement uses TRBV6-6 and TRBJ1-1; 7 nucleotides align to TRBD1. Looked up from germline, CDR1 is MNHNY and CDR2 is SVGAGI (reference sequence). With V trimmed by 2 bases and J by 4 bases, 4 bases remained unmatched. The CDR3 contains 14 residues. CDR3 DNA sequence: TGTGCCAGCAGTTACGAGGGGGCTGTCACTGAAGCTTTCTTT. This sequence encodes CASSYEGAVTEAFF.

This clone was counted a single time. The chain is built from TRBV7-8 and TRBJ2-1; 13 bases are a match to TRBD2. With 5 bases clipped from V and 8 bases from J, the junction kept 12 bases outside the gene matches. The germline gives CDR1 SGHVS, CDR2 FQNEAQ. The CDR3 length is 17 residues. The CDR3: CASSPETSGGYRDEQFF. DNA of the CDR3: TGTGCCAGCAGCCCAGAGACTAGCGGGGGGTATCGGGATGAGCAGTTCTTC.

J is TRBJ1-2 and V is TRBV5-1; a possible D gene is TRBD1 (5 bases). The germline V gene encodes CDR1 SGHRS and CDR2 YFSETQ. Deletions cut 5 bases from V and 1 base from J, with 12 bases between. CDR3 length: 14 residues. CDR3 coding DNA: TGCGCCAGCAGAAAAGGCAGGGATAACTATGGCTACACCTTC. This translates into CASRKGRDNYGYTF.

V and J are TRBV30 and TRBJ2-5; D possibly corresponds to TRBD1 (6 bases). This CDR3 region has 12 residues. Germline-derived CDR1 and CDR2 are GTSNPN and SVGIG (reference sequence). The CDR3 loop reads CARTDWTETQYF. In DNA, the CDR3 is TGTGCTAGGACAGATTGGACGGAGACCCAGTACTTC.

Worth noting for this clone: A read error may produce the germline difference seen at one junction end. The rearrangement joins TRBV10-1 to TRBJ2-2, with D possibly TRBD2 on 5 matching bases. Germline V lookup: CDR1 WNHNN, CDR2 SYGVQD (reference sequence). The CDR3 totals 15 residues. The CDR3 is CASSSGISNTGELLF. DNA for the CDR3: TGCGCCAGCAGCTCCGGGATTTCGAACACCGGGGAGCTGCTTTTT.

The gene calls are TRBV7-8 and TRBJ2-5; D is ambiguous. Germline CDR1 and CDR2: SGHVS and FQNEAQ. The CDR3 consists of 12 residues. With 2 bases removed from V and 5 bases from J, the gap between germline ends came to 6 bases. The chain's CDR3 is CASSLRDETQYF. CDR3 nucleotide sequence: TGTGCCAGCAGCTTAAGGGATGAGACCCAGTACTTC.

The chain uses TRBV10-3 and TRBJ2-7; 8 bases fit TRBD2. Germline V gene sequence: CDR1 ENHRY, CDR2 SYGVKD. Trimming took 2 bases from V and 7 from J; bases not matched to a gene: 10. The CDR3 runs 15 residues. The CDR3, as DNA: TGTGCCATCAGTGAGACTAGCGGAAGCTTCCGGGAGCAGTACTTC. Its protein is CAISETSGSFREQYF.

This clone has a handful of counts. This sample also contains other DNA sequences that code for the same CDR3. J is TRBJ2-5 and V is TRBV27, with D perhaps matching TRBD2 (6 bases). Germline CDR1 reads MNHEY; CDR2 reads SMNVEV (reference sequence). This CDR3 comprises 14 residues. Between the trimmed V and J ends, which lost 1 base and 2 bases, there was a span of 8 bases. In DNA, the CDR3 is TGTGCCAGCAGTTTATTGGGGGGACAAGAGACCCAGTACTTC. This codes for CASSLLGGQETQYF.

The chain employs TRBV14 and TRBJ1-2, with TRBD1 as a possible D gene (6 bases). The V gene lost 1 base and the J gene lost 4 bases, with 10 bases spanning the gap. Germline CDR1 SGHDN, CDR2 FVKESK. The CDR3 is made up of 14 amino acids. The CDR3, as DNA: TGTGCCAGCAGCCAAGTTCAGGGGATCTATGGCTACACCTTC. Protein sequence: CASSQVQGIYGYTF.

The CDR3 is CATSNDFRQGGREAFF. CDR3 DNA sequence: TGTGCCACCAGCAATGACTTCAGACAGGGGGGCCGGGAGGCTTTCTTT. The chain has TRBV15 and TRBJ1-1, with 9 bases lining up with TRBD1. Germline-derived CDR1 and CDR2 are LNHNV and YYDKDF (reference sequence). The CDR3 extends over 16 amino acids. V gave up 4 bases and J gave up 11 bases; unmatched junction bases: 17. Complete variable domain (other parts from reference TRBV15 and TRBJ1-1): DAMVIQNPRYQVTQFGKPVTLSCSQTLNHNVMYWYQQKSSQAPKLLFHYYDKDFNNEADTPDNFQSRRPNTSFCFLDIRSPGLGDTAMYLCATSNDFRQGGREAFFGQGTRLTVV.